Listed below are T cell receptor beta chains from one sample, sequenced in a study of T cells in Graves' hyperthyroidism and ophthalmopathy. From the multiplex PCR reads, TCRdb called clonotypes with MiXCR, one entry per CDR3 protein. This sample has about 590,000 distinct CDR3 sequences, with 13% to 15% found just once. Input material: blood. Every receptor here comes from a woman younger than 35 with Graves' ophthalmopathy. CDR3s include the opening cysteine and the closing phenylalanine or tryptophan. The D gene is left open where the match is weak. Clone size appears in some rows only: once, few, many, or a class for an expanded clone.

j_call v_call d_call clone_size cdr3_aa cdr3_nt
TRBJ2-1 TRBV14 NA NA CASSPVVLADYNEQFF TGTGCCAGCAGTCCCGTGGTGTTAGCGGATTACAATGAGCAGTTCTTC
TRBJ1-1 TRBV10-3 NA many CAISESGRPEAFF TGTGCCATCAGTGAGTCGGGCCGCCCTGAAGCTTTCTTT
TRBJ2-7 TRBV4-2 NA few CASSQEWGESYEQYF TGTGCCAGCAGCCAAGAATGGGGGGAGTCCTACGAGCAGTACTTC
TRBJ2-2 TRBV7-2 NA NA CASSLGTGLPNTGELFF TGTGCCAGCAGCTTAGGCACAGGACTTCCCAACACCGGGGAGCTGTTTTTT
TRBJ1-3 TRBV3-1 NA few CATQRAGGNTIYF TGTGCCACCCAACGGGCGGGTGGAAACACCATATATTTT
TRBJ2-1 TRBV12-3/TRBV12-4 NA many CASTLGNAYNEQFF TGTGCCAGCACTTTGGGAAATGCCTACAATGAGCAGTTCTTC
TRBJ1-1 TRBV28 NA few CASSQGHVAEAFF TGTGCCAGCAGCCAGGGACACGTGGCTGAAGCTTTCTTT
TRBJ2-1 TRBV19 TRBD1 NA CASSIHSGTVYNEQFF TGTGCCAGTAGTATACACTCCGGGACAGTCTACAATGAGCAGTTCTTC
TRBJ2-1 TRBV19 NA NA CASRPLDSYNEQFF TGTGCCAGTAGACCCCTAGATTCCTACAATGAGCAGTTCTTC
TRBJ2-2 TRBV27 NA few CASSPTSPTGELFF TGTGCCAGCAGCCCAACCTCCCCCACCGGGGAGCTGTTTTTT
TRBJ2-3 TRBV12-5 NA NA CASGSSIEDTQYF TGTGCTAGTGGTTCCAGCATTGAGGATACGCAGTATTTT
TRBJ2-7 TRBV12-3/TRBV12-4 TRBD1 NA CASSPGTDPYEQYF TGTGCCAGCAGCCCCGGGACAGATCCTTACGAGCAGTACTTC
TRBJ1-5 TRBV7-9 NA many CASSAGQRLNQPQHF TGTGCCAGCAGCGCAGGGCAGCGCCTCAATCAGCCCCAGCATTTT
TRBJ2-5 TRBV7-2 TRBD1 NA CASSLVGTGGGETQYF TGTGCCAGCAGCTTAGTGGGGACAGGGGGCGGGGAGACCCAGTACTTC
TRBJ1-4 TRBV5-5 NA few CASSRGGNNEKLFF TGTGCCAGCAGCCGAGGGGGAAACAATGAAAAACTGTTTTTT
TRBJ2-2 TRBV7-6 TRBD2 few CASSSLAGDYTGELFF TGTGCCAGCAGCTCTCTAGCGGGAGACTACACCGGGGAGCTGTTTTTT
TRBJ1-1 TRBV19 TRBD1 many CASGGQGAPNTEAFF TGTGCCAGTGGGGGACAGGGGGCCCCGAACACTGAAGCTTTCTTT
TRBJ2-2 TRBV5-5 NA many CASLYRGLQVKNTGELFF TGTGCCAGCTTATACCGTGGTCTGCAGGTGAAGAACACCGGGGAGCTGTTTTTT
TRBJ2-3 TRBV15 NA many CATSSTSIMTDTQYF TGTGCCACCAGCAGCACTAGCATTATGACAGATACGCAGTATTTT
TRBJ1-4 TRBV27 NA few CASSLSGTENEKLFF TGTGCCAGCAGTTTATCAGGGACGGAGAATGAAAAACTGTTTTTT
TRBJ2-1 TRBV6-1 NA few CASNPGVVNNEQFF TGTGCCAGCAACCCCGGGGTGGTTAATAATGAGCAGTTCTTC
TRBJ2-5 TRBV20-1 NA many CSAGPGLRGQETQYF TGCAGTGCTGGGCCGGGACTCAGGGGGCAAGAGACCCAGTACTTC